These T cell receptor beta chains were read from a single sample in a study of T cell responses to AZD1222 COVID-19 vaccine. Assay used: immunoSEQ multiplex PCR; TCRdb lists only in-frame clones, some missing. The sample lists some 86,000 clones, approximately 90% occurring once. This specimen consisted of peripheral blood, obtained 28 days after the second AZD1222 dose. These receptors all come from an adult who received the AZD1222 COVID-19 vaccine. Each CDR3 is given with its conserved first and last residue. D genes are given only for firm matches. Clone sizes are given selectively: once, few, many, or a class where the clone is expanded.

V	J	D	size	CDR3	DNA
TRBV30	TRBJ1-6	.	.	CAWKRPAGYNSPLHF	TGTGCCTGGAAGAGGCCGGCGGGCTATAATTCACCCCTCCACTTT
TRBV28	TRBJ2-1	.	.	CASSFTRGDKQFF	TGTGCCAGCAGCTTTACCAGGGGAGACAAGCAGTTCTTC
TRBV19	TRBJ1-1	.	.	CASSGQLNAEAFF	TGTGCCAGTAGCGGACAGTTGAACGCTGAAGCTTTCTTT
TRBV10-2	TRBJ2-7	TRBD2	.	CASSVRGGLEQYF	TGCGCCAGCAGTGTGCGGGGGGGCCTCGAGCAGTACTTC
TRBV5-4	TRBJ2-3	TRBD1	.	CASSFMDREADTQYF	TGTGCCAGCAGCTTTATGGACAGGGAAGCAGATACGCAGTATTTT
TRBV5-4	TRBJ2-7	TRBD1	.	CASSLGTGGYEQYF	TGTGCCAGCAGCTTGGGCACAGGGGGGTACGAGCAGTACTTC
TRBV6-5	TRBJ2-5	TRBD2	.	CASSSGTSGVSETQYF	TGTGCCAGCAGTTCTGGGACTAGCGGGGTGTCTGAGACCCAGTACTTC
TRBV7-9	TRBJ1-1	TRBD1	.	CASSLGQGAIDTEAFF	TGTGCCAGCAGCTTAGGGCAGGGGGCTATAGACACTGAAGCTTTCTTT
TRBV9	TRBJ2-1	TRBD2	.	CASSVGTSENNEQFF	TGTGCCAGCAGCGTGGGGACTAGCGAAAACAATGAGCAGTTCTTC
TRBV4-1	TRBJ2-1	.	.	CASSQDNQGRSKFF	TGCGCCAGCAGCCAAGATAACCAGGGGAGGAGCAAGTTCTTC
TRBV6-1	TRBJ1-1	.	.	CASSPRGGTEAFF	TGTGCCAGCAGTCCCCGGGGGGGGACTGAAGCTTTCTTT
TRBV7-6	TRBJ1-1	.	.	CASSLNSNTEAFF	TGTGCCAGCAGCTTAAACAGTAACACTGAAGCTTTCTTT
TRBV6-4	TRBJ1-1	.	.	CASSASRGVTEAFF	TGTGCCAGCAGTGCTTCGAGAGGGGTCACTGAAGCTTTCTTT
TRBV7-2	TRBJ2-7	TRBD2	.	CASSLPSRTVGGALYEQYF	TGTGCCAGCAGCCTGCCGAGCAGGACGGTCGGGGGGGCCCTTTACGAGCAGTACTTC
TRBV19	TRBJ1-3	.	.	CASSIWTTGNTIYF	TGTGCCAGTAGTATATGGACAACCGGAAACACCATATATTTT
TRBV6-2/TRBV6-3	TRBJ1-5	.	once	CASSYDPAGTGNQPQHF	TGTGCCAGCAGTTACGACCCTGCAGGAACGGGCAATCAGCCCCAGCATTTT
TRBV7-6	TRBJ2-1	.	.	CASRGRVDDNEQFF	TGTGCCAGCAGGGGACGGGTGGATGATAATGAGCAGTTCTTC
TRBV30	TRBJ2-7	.	.	CAWIASYEQYF	TGTGCCTGGATAGCCTCTTACGAGCAGTACTTC
TRBV9	TRBJ2-1	.	.	CASSVARGRGEQFF	TGTGCCAGCAGCGTAGCTCGGGGCAGGGGTGAGCAGTTCTTC
TRBV12-3/TRBV12-4	TRBJ1-2	.	.	CASRPQGSGGYTF	TGTGCCAGCAGACCCCAGGGGTCGGGTGGCTACACCTTC
TRBV7-9	TRBJ2-1	.	.	CASSFGGPTYNEQFF	TGTGCCAGCAGCTTCGGGGGTCCGACCTACAATGAGCAGTTCTTC
TRBV11-3	TRBJ2-2	TRBD1	.	CASSLGQGARELFF	TGTGCCAGCAGCTTAGGACAGGGGGCAAGGGAGCTGTTTTTT
TRBV3-1/TRBV3-2	TRBJ1-1	.	.	CASSQDLGSTEAFF	TGTGCCAGCAGCCAAGATCTGGGCTCGACTGAAGCTTTCTTT
TRBV5-4	TRBJ2-5	TRBD1	once	CASSRRQGQQETQYF	TGTGCCAGCAGCCGTAGACAGGGGCAACAAGAGACCCAGTACTTC
TRBV28	TRBJ1-6	TRBD1	.	CASSSSGGVRTLHF	TGTGCCAGCAGTTCCTCAGGGGGTGTCCGAACCCTCCACTTT
TRBV2	TRBJ1-2	.	.	CASSAILRTATNYGYTF	TGTGCCAGCAGTGCCATTCTGAGGACAGCCACTAACTATGGCTACACCTTC
TRBV10-3	TRBJ1-5	.	.	CAISTGHEDQPQHF	TGTGCCATCAGCACGGGACACGAGGATCAGCCCCAGCATTTT
TRBV5-5	TRBJ1-5	.	.	CASTLESGVRQPQHF	TGTGCCAGCACCCTGGAGAGCGGGGTTAGACAGCCCCAGCATTTT